The clone carrying this T cell receptor beta chain was seen ten or more times. The antigen remains unidentified. Not a single patient had been given any form of treatment at any point before undergoing thyroid surgery. This CDR3 spans 14 amino acids. CDR1 LNHDA and CDR2 SQIVND come from the germline V gene (reference sequence). Trimming took 3 bases from V and 3 from J, leaving 9 bases between them. TCRdb re-called the PCR reads through MiXCR. The sample carries roughly 41,000 clones, approximately 16% recorded once. This entry comes from a study of metastatic and nonmetastatic thyroid tumors. Study-wide findings and caveats: Malignant tumors reportedly showed significantly higher TCR beta diversity than benign nodules in both blood and tumor.

The rearrangement links TRBV19 to TRBJ2-1; the D gene is possibly TRBD1 (6 bases). The sample taken for sequencing was blood. This TCR derives from a female donor with papillary thyroid cancer or a benign thyroid nodule (not recorded which). Some clones in this sample may be carry-over from other donors' samples. CDR3 bases: TGTGCCAGTAGTATGACAGGAGTCTACAATGAGCAGTTCTTC. It is translated as CASSMTGVYNEQFF.